This TCR beta chain was recovered during a study of tumour-infiltrating T cells in Burkitt lymphoma (dated by TCRdb to about 2020). The study in broad terms: TCR repertoire data were compared against clinical outcome, and productive clonality predicted overall survival and progression-free survival independently of established prognostic factors such as age at diagnosis.

CDR1 and CDR2, looked up from the germline V gene, are ENHRY and SYGVKD. The junction shows trimming of 3 bases on V and 2 bases on J, plus 13 bases between the germline ends. The CDR3, cysteine through phenylalanine, is 15 amino acids long. Only the CDR3 part of the read is kept: 45 bases, read in frame from the first base. The sample holds a few counts of this clone. Its antigen has not been determined. No base-level quality is on record; no much larger clone is a single base apart. To prepare the library, the immunoSEQ multiplex PCR assay was applied. Imported from immuneACCESS, the table was reduced by TCRdb to in-frame sequences with V and J called. These copies leave out some clones; in studies compared against another copy, an unresolved V gene accounts for under half, and the cause of the remainder is not known. Across this sample there are roughly 7,200 clones, with 17% seen only once. The ten largest clones capture 2.5% to 3.5% of the sample.

The sample consisted of tumor tissue. This receptor was identified in a human donor with diffuse large B-cell lymphoma. The rearranged chain carries TRBV10-3 and TRBJ2-5, with TRBD1 perhaps the D gene, on 5 matching bases. The CDR3 region has the sequence CAISDPDRLQETQYF. The DNA sequence is as follows: TGTGCCATCAGTGACCCCGACAGATTACAAGAGACCCAGTACTTC.